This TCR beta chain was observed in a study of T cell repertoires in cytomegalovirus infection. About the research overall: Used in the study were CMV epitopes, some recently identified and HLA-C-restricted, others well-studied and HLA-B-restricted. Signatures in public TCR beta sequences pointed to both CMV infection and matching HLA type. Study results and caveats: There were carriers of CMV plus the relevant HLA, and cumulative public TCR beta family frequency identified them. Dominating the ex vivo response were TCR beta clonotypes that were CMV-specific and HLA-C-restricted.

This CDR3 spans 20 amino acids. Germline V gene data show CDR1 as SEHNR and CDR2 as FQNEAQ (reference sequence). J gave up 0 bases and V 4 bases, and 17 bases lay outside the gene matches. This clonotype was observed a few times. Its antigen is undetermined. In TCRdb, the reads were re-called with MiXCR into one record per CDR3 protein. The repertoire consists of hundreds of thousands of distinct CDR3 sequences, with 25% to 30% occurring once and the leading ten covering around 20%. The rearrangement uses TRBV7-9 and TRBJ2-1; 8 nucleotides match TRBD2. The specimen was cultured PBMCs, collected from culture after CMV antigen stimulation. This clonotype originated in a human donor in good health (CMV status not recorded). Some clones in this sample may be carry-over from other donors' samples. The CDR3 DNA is TGTGCCAGCAGCTCACGGGGGGTAAGCGGGGGACTAAGCTCCTACAATGAGCAGTTCTTC. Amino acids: CASSSRGVSGGLSSYNEQFF.